The sequence of this T cell receptor beta chain was determined in a study of cytomegalovirus exposure and HLA in healthy donors. Points from the study as a whole: Most likely, a cluster of highly shared sequence variants arose as a sequencing artifact. Prior analysis indicated that the majority of TCR beta V segments exhibited productivity approximately 87% or approximately 30% of the time. Later analysis found that TCR beta chains associated with HLA were more clonally expanded than other, equally common chains.

Points on this clone: The antigen remains unidentified.

This PCR relied on a set of 60 Vbeta primers and 13 Jbeta primers. Repertoires were generated with immunoSEQ multiplex PCR, while TCRdb's copy carries only in-frame clones and drops some. The sample contains about 160,000 clones, roughly 77% of which appear only once. The clonotype originates from a human donor in good health. Sequencing was done on a sample of PBMCs.

The CDR3 protein is CASSESGREYF. CDR3 bases: TGTGCCAGCAGTGAGAGCGGGAGGGAGTACTTC. The V gene is TRBV6-5, the J gene TRBJ2-7; 10 bases line up with TRBD2. Trimming took 5 bases from V and 11 from J; bases not matched to a gene: 3. This CDR3 contains 11 residues. Germline V CDR1 and CDR2: MNHEY, SVGAGI.